Sequencing of this TCR beta chain was carried out in a study of T cells in localized non-small cell lung cancer. General study points: Compared with tumor, uninvolved adjacent lung displayed greater T cell clonality, ranking highest overall. Only one tumor region was sequenced, so heterogeneity remains possible. A median of around 60 clones ranked among the top 100 in tumor appeared in adjacent lung. Longer overall survival was associated with a higher density of T cells in the blood.

The table came from immunoSEQ multiplex PCR; TCRdb's copy has only in-frame clones and leaves some out. The table lists 75,000 to 80,000 clones, more than 75% of them singletons. V gave up 0 bases and J gave up 6 bases; unmatched junction bases: 14. Germline-derived CDR1 and CDR2 are SGHKS and YYEKEE (reference sequence). CDR3 length: 18 residues. Comment on this clone: Its antigen is unidentified.

The origin of this receptor is a woman aged 35 to 70 with stage I squamous cell lung carcinoma. Sequencing used peripheral blood, obtained before any cancer treatment. This chain connects TRBV5-5 to TRBJ2-3, with 9 bases lining up with TRBD2. The CDR3 DNA sequence: TGTGCCAGCAGCTTGGCAAGGACTAGCGATCACAGGGCGGATACGCAGTATTTT. Protein product: CASSLARTSDHRADTQYF.